The clone carrying this T cell receptor beta chain was seen more than once but under ten times. Antigen specificity is unknown. Unique molecular identifiers were incorporated into the prepared TCRbeta library. One entry per CDR3 protein results from TCRdb running MiXCR on the PCR reads. The sample has some 290,000 distinct CDR3 sequences, 20% to 30% seen once; the top ten hold roughly 9.7%. Germline V gene sequence: CDR1 SGHRS, CDR2 YFSETQ. This CDR3 region has 17 residues. V lost 3 bases to trimming and J lost 2 bases, with 18 bases between them. These data originate in a study of T-cell reconstitution after alpha-beta-depleted transplantation in children. Study-wide points: As was reported, about two months after transplant, alpha-beta T cells came from several hundred expanded graft clones. Most T-cell counts and diversity one year after the transplant came from T cells that were newly produced.

Sample: PBMCs, mostly from graft donor cells, taken 180 days after TCRalphabeta/CD19-depleted stem cell transplant. The rearrangement uses TRBV5-1 and TRBJ2-1, with a weak D call TRBD2 (6 bases). This clonotype was obtained from a male patient between 5 and 17 years old who had a stem cell transplant for acute lymphoblastic leukemia, so the T cells may come from the graft donor. CDR3 sequence reads: CASSSPSYSGAYNEQFF. For the CDR3, the DNA is TGCGCCAGCAGCTCGCCTAGTTATAGCGGAGCCTACAATGAGCAGTTCTTC.